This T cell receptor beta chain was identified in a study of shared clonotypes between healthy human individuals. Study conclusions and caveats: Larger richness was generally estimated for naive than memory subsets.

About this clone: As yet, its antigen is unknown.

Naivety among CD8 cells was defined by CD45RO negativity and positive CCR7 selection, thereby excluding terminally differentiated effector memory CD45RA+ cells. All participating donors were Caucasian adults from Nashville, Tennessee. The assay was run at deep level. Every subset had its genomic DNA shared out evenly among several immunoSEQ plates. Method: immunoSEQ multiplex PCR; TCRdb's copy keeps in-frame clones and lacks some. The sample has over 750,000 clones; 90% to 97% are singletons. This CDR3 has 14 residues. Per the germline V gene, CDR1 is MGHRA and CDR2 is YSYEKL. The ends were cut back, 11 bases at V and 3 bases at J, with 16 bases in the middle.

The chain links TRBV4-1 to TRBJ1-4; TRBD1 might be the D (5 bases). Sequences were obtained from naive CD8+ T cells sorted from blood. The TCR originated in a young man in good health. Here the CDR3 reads CAGAGSTANEKLFF. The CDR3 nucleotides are TGCGCCGGGGCGGGTTCAACGGCTAATGAAAAACTGTTTTTT.